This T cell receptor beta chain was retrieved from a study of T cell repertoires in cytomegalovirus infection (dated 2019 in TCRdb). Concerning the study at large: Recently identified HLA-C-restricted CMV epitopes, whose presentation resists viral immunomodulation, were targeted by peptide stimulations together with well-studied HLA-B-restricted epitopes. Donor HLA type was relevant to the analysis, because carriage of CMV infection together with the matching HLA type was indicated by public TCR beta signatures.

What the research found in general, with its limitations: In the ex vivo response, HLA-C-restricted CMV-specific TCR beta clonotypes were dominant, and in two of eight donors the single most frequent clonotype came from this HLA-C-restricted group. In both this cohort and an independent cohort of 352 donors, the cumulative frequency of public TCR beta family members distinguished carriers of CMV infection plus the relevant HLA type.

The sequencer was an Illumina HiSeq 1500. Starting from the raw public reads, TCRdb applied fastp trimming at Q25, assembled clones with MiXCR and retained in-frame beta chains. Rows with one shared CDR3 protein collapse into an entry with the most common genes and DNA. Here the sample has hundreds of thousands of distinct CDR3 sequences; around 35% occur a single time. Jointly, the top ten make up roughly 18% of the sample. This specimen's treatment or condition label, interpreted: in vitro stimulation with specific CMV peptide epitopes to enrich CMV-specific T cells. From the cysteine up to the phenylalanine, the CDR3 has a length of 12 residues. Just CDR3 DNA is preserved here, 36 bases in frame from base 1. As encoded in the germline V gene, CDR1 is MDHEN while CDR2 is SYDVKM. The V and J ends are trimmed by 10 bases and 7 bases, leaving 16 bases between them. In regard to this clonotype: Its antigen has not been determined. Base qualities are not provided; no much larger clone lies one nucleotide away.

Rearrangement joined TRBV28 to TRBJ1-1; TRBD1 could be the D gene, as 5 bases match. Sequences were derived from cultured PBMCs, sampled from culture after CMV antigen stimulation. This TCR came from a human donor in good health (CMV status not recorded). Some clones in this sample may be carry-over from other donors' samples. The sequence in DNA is TGTGCCACCTGTAGGGGAAAGGGTGAAGCTTTCTTT. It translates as CATCRGKGEAFF.